This TCR beta chain was identified in a study of T cells in localized non-small cell lung cancer (dated by TCRdb to 2020 to 2021). For context, the study as a whole: The study analyzed T cell repertoires of hundreds of early-stage NSCLC patients, comparing tumors and uninvolved tumor-adjacent lungs. The cohort was made up of approximately 250 treatment-naive NSCLC patients whose localized lung tumors had been resected. The mean age of the NSCLC patients was under 70 years, with 120 to 150 men and over 100 women. Study-wide findings and limitations: A median of around 50 of the top 100 tumor clones were detected in paired uninvolved adjacent lung, and 25 to 35 of these tumor clones were also found among the top 100 clones of the paired uninvolved adjacent lung. Uninvolved tumor-adjacent lung showed the highest T cell clonality, higher than tumor, which suggests more focused antigenic responses in the uninvolved tumor-adjacent lung. Because multi-region tumor sequencing was not performed, intratumor heterogeneity could not be ruled out. Higher blood T cell density associated with longer overall survival, while higher adjacent-lung clonality associated with shorter survival. Because the study design was exploratory, TCR variables were selected using unadjusted p-values without false-discovery rate correction.

Note on this clone: The antigen it binds to is not known. Base quality data are lacking; no much larger clone is found one base away.

V is clipped by 1 base and J by 5 bases, and the sequence between their germline boundaries is 12 bases long. CDR1 SGHNT and CDR2 YENEEA are derived from the germline V gene. The CDR3, cysteine through phenylalanine, is 15 amino acids long. This entry keeps only the CDR3 DNA: 45 bases, framed from base 1. At diagnosis, peripheral blood, uninvolved tumor-adjacent lung and tumor were collected and were preserved as a mix of fresh-frozen and FFPE material. For TCR repertoire profiling, blood samples were analyzed as peripheral blood mononuclear cells. The immunoSEQ Assay was used to sequence TCR beta CDR3 regions from DNA. The study's processing was this. T cell density was computed as TCR beta template counts normalized to usable DNA estimated by amplifying housekeeping genes. Using the preseqR package, richness was estimated by extrapolating to 120,000 templates for tissue samples and 400,000 templates for PBMC samples. Clonality was defined by subtracting Pielou's evenness from one. Differential abundance testing on productive amino-acid clonotypes, with a minimum total count of 5 and an alpha of 0.1, was used to identify tissue-enriched TCRs. The Jaccard Index and the Morisita Overlap Index were used to measure repertoire overlap between compartments. TCR beta CDR3s were clustered by GLIPH together with public tetramer-defined viral CDR3s, and at least three viral sequences plus V-gene enrichment were required for viral motifs. TCRdb holds this immuneACCESS table with in-frame rearrangements only. Some clones are missing; in checked studies, unresolved V genes explain under half, and the rest has no known cause. V and J calls plus clone size are reproduced from that table; the DNA served to infer D and trimming. The table for this sample lists about 15,000 clones; more than 80% of them were counted only once. The ten largest clones add up to approximately 3.9% of the sample.

Sequenced here: peripheral blood, sampled before any cancer treatment. The sequence links TRBV11-3 to TRBJ2-4, with TRBD1 tentatively as D gene (6 bases match). This receptor was obtained from a woman aged 35 to 70 with stage I lung adenocarcinoma. The sequence in DNA is TGTGCCAGCAGCTTAGGGGGGCAGGGTGAAAACATTCAGTACTTC. Translated, this gives CASSLGGQGENIQYF.